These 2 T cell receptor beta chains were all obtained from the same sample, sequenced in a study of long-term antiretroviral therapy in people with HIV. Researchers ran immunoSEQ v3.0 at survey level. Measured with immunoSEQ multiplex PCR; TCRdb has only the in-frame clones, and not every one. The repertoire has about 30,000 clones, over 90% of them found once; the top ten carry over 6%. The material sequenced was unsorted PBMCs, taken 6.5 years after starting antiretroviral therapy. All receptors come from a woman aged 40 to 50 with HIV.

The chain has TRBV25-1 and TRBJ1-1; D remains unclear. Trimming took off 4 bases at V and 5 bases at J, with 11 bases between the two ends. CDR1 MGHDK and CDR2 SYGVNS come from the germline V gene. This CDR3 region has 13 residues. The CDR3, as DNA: TGTGCCAGCAGTGCCGCGGGGAGAACTGAAGCTTTCTTT. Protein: CASSAAGRTEAFF.

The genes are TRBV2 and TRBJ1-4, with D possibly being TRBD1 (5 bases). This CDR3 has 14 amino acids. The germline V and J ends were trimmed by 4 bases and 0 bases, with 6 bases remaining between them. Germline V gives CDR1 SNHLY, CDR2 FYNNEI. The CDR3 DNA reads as TGTGCCAGCAGTGGACAGTCAACTAATGAAAAACTGTTTTTT. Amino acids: CASSGQSTNEKLFF.